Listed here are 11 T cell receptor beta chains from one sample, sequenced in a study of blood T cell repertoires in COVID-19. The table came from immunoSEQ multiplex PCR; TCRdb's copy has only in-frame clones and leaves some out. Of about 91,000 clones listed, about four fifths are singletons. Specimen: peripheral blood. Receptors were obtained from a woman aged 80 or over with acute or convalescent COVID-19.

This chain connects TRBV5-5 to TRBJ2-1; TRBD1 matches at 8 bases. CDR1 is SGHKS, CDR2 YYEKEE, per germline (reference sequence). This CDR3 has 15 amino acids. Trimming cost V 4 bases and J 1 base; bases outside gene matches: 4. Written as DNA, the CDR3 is TGTGCCAGCAGCCCGACAGGGGATTCCTACAATGAGCAGTTCTTC. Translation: CASSPTGDSYNEQFF.

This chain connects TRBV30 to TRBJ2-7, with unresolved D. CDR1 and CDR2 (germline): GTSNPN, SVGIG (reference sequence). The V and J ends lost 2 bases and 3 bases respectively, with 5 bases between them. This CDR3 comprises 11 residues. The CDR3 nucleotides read TGTGCCTGGAGTTCCGGCTACGAGCAGTACTTC. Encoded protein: CAWSSGYEQYF.

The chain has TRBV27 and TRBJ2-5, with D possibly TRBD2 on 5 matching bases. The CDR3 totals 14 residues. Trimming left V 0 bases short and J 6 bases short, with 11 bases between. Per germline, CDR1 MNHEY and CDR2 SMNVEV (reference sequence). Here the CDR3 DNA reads TGTGCCAGCAGTTTATCCCAGACGGGGAAGACCCAGTACTTC. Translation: CASSLSQTGKTQYF.

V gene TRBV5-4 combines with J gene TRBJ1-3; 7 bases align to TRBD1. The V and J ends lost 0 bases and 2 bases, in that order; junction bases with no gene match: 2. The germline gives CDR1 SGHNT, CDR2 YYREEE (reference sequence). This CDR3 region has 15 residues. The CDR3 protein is CASSLDRGTGNTIYF. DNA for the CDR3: TGTGCCAGCAGCTTGGACAGGGGTACTGGAAACACCATATATTTT.

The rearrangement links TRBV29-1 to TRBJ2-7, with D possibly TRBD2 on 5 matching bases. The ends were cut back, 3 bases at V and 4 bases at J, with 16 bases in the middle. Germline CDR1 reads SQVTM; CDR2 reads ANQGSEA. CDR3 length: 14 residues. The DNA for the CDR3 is TGCAGCGTTGAGGGGAGAGACGGTTCATACGAGCAGTACTTC. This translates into CSVEGRDGSYEQYF.

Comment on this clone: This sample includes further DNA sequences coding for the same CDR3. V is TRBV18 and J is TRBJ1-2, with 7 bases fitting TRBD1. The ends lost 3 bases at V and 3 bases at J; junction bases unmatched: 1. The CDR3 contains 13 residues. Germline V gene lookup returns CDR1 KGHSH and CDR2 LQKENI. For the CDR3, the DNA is TGTGCCAGCTCACCCGACAGGGACTATGGCTACACCTTC. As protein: CASSPDRDYGYTF.

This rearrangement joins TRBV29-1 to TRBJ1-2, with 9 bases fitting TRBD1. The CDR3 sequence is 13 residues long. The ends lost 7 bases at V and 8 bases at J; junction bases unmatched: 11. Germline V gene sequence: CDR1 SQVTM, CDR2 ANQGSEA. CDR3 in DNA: TGCAGCGCATTACAGGGGGCTGGAAGAGGCTACACCTTC. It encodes CSALQGAGRGYTF.

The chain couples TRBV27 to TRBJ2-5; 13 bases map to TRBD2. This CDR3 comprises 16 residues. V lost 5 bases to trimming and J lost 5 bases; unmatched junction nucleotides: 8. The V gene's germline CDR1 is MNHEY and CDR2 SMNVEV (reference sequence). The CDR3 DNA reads TGTGCCAGCAGTAGGTGGACTAGCGGGGGCACGGAGACCCAGTACTTC. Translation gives CASSRWTSGGTETQYF.

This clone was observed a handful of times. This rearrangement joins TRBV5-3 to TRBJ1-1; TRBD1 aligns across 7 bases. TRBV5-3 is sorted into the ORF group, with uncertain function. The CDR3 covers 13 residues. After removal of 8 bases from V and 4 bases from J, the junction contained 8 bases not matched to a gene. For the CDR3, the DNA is TGTGCCAGGATCCCTTCAGGGGGCACTGAAGCTTTCTTT. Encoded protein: CARIPSGGTEAFF.

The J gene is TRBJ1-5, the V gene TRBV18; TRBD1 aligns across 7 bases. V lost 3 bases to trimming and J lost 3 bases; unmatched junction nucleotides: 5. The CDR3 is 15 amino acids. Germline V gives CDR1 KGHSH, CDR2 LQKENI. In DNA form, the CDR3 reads TGTGCCAGCTCACCCGGGACAGTCATCAATCAGCCCCAGCATTTT. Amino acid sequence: CASSPGTVINQPQHF.

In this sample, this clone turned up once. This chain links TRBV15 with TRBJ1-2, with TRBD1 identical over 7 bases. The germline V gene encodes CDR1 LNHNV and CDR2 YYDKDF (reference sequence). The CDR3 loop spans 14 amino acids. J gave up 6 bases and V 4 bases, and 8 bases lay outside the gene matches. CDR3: CATSTRGGEDGYTF. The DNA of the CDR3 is TGTGCCACCAGCACAAGAGGGGGCGAGGATGGCTACACCTTC.